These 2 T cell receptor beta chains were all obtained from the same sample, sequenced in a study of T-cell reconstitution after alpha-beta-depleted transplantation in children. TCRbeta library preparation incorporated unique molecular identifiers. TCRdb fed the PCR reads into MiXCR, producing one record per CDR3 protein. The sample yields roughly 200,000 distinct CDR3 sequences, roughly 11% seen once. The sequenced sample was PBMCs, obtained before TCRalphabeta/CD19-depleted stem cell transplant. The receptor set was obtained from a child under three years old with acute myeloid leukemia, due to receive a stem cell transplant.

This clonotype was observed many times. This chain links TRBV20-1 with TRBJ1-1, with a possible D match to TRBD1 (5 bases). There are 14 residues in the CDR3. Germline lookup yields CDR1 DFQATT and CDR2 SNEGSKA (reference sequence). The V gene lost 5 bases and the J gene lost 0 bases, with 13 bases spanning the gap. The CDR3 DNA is TGCAGTGCTTCAGGCGGGGCACTGAACACTGAAGCTTTCTTT. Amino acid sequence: CSASGGALNTEAFF.

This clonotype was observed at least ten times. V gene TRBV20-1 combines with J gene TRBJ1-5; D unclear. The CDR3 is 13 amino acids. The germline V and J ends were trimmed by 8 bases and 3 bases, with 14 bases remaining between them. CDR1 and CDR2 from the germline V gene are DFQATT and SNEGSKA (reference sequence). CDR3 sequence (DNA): TGCAGTACGTCTAGGAACCCCAATCAGCCCCAGCATTTT. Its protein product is CSTSRNPNQPQHF.